This TCR beta chain was recorded in a study of T-cell memory formation after mild COVID-19. Study-level results: Clones contracting across day 15 to 85 had a balanced CD4/CD8 profile; later expanding clones leaned CD4+.

Germline lookup yields CDR1 LGHDT and CDR2 YNNKEL (reference sequence). The CDR3 contains 15 residues. TCRdb re-derived calls from the 5' RACE reads in MiXCR, one entry per CDR3 protein. The sample lists under 300,000 distinct CDR3 sequences; about a sixth were seen once. Note on this clonotype: Antigen: not known. A read error may produce the germline difference seen at one junction end.

This chain joins TRBV3-1 and TRBJ2-5, with 7 bases fitting TRBD2. Sequencing was carried out using PBMCs or a T cell subset sorted from them (not recorded which). This sequence originates from a man aged 18 to 35 who had mild COVID-19 (a few samples of this study predate the infection). Cell type and time point are not known. Here the CDR3 reads CASSQAGLNQETQYF. For the CDR3, the DNA is TGTGCCAGCAGTCAAGCGGGGCTTAATCAAGAGACCCAGTACTTC.